What follows are 21 T cell receptor beta chains derived from one specimen sequenced in a study of human T cells and chemical hapten exposure. Time point here: pre-sensitization, week 0. Described treatment: therapeutic diphenylcyclopropenone sensitization with weekly scalp DPC. TCRdb reprocessed the RACE reads with MiXCR, giving one entry per CDR3 protein. The sample lists about 290,000 distinct CDR3 sequences; almost 8% were seen once. Material: whole blood, obtained in connection with sensitization to the hapten diphenylcyclopropenone (DPC). Receptors were obtained from a man aged 18 to 29 with alopecia areata. Some clones in this sample may be carry-over from other donors' samples.

The V gene is TRBV3-1, the J gene TRBJ2-7, with D perhaps matching TRBD1 or TRBD2 (6 bases each). Trimming pared 5 bases from V and 9 bases from J, leaving 20 bases between. Germline CDR1 reads LGHDT; CDR2 reads YNNKEL (reference sequence). The CDR3 is made up of 14 amino acids. CDR3 nucleotide sequence: TGTGCCAGCAGCGAAGCCGGGGGCCGCTTCGGGCAGTACTTC. This codes for CASSEAGGRFGQYF.

This clonotype was seen only a few times. The rearrangement links TRBV6-5 to TRBJ2-1; 12 bases fit TRBD2. V shed 2 bases and J 9 bases; nucleotides not matched to a gene: 8. CDR3 size: 16 residues. Per the germline V gene, CDR1 is MNHEY and CDR2 is SVGAGI. The CDR3 DNA is TGTGCCAGCAGTTACAAGGCTAGCGGGGGGGCCGTTGAGCAGTTCTTC. This codes for CASSYKASGGAVEQFF.

This clonotype occurred a few times. This sequence joins TRBV10-3 and TRBJ2-1; D unclear. The CDR3 loop spans 14 amino acids. V was clipped by 4 bases and J by 5 bases, with 12 bases between them. CDR1 and CDR2 from the germline V gene are ENHRY and SYGVKD. In DNA form, the CDR3 reads TGTGCCATCAGTGCGGTCGGTGCGAACAATGAGCAGTTCTTC. Translating it yields CAISAVGANNEQFF.

This clonotype came up many times. CDR3 protein: CASSPIYTGDNQPQHF. The CDR3 DNA is TGTGCCAGCAGCCCTATCTACACGGGGGACAATCAGCCCCAGCATTTT. This chain uses TRBV7-9 with TRBJ1-5, with D possibly TRBD1 on 5 matching bases. V gave up 5 bases and J gave up 3 bases, with 17 bases separating them. Germline-derived CDR1 and CDR2 are SEHNR and FQNEAQ (reference sequence). The CDR3 consists of 16 residues.

This clonotype was recorded a few times. This chain connects TRBV10-3 to TRBJ1-3; D unresolved. Between the trimmed V and J ends, which lost 5 bases and 0 bases, there was a span of 8 bases. The CDR3 spans 14 residues. Germline V gene lookup returns CDR1 ENHRY and CDR2 SYGVKD. Here the CDR3 DNA reads TGTGCCATCAGTTTATACGGCTCTGGAAACACCATATATTTT. It encodes CAISLYGSGNTIYF.

This clonotype occurred a few times. The CDR3 DNA reads TGTGCCAGCAGCCCCTATACAGGGGACGAGCAGTACTTC. This encodes CASSPYTGDEQYF. The chain employs TRBV3-1 and TRBJ2-7, with TRBD1 identical over 7 bases. With V trimmed by 4 bases and J by 5 bases, 5 bases remained unmatched. The germline V gene encodes CDR1 LGHDT and CDR2 YNNKEL (reference sequence). The CDR3 covers 13 residues.

The V and J genes are TRBV29-1 and TRBJ2-2; D possibly corresponds to TRBD2 (5 bases). Germline assignment: CDR1 SQVTM and CDR2 ANQGSEA. Trimming shortened V by 4 bases and J by 2 bases, and 11 bases separated the two germline ends. The CDR3 covers 14 residues. The CDR3 region has the DNA TGCAGCGTTGGAGGGTTCTCAAACACCGGGGAGCTGTTTTTT. Its translation is CSVGGFSNTGELFF.

This clonotype was observed a few times. The gene calls are TRBV14 and TRBJ1-6, with TRBD1 as a possible D gene (5 bases). Trimming took 0 bases from V and 9 from J, leaving 12 bases between them. Germline V gene sequence: CDR1 SGHDN, CDR2 FVKESK. This CDR3 has 15 residues. CDR3 DNA: TGTGCCAGCAGCCAAGAACGGGGCTTAGGTTCACCCCTCCACTTT. It translates to CASSQERGLGSPLHF.

V is TRBV2 and J is TRBJ1-5; tentatively, D is TRBD1 (5 bases). V shed 7 bases and J shed 0 bases, with 10 bases lying between them. Per the germline V gene, CDR1 is SNHLY and CDR2 is FYNNEI. This CDR3 has 14 amino acids. CDR3 amino acids: CASTEQVSNQPQHF. The CDR3, as DNA: TGTGCCAGCACCGAACAGGTTAGCAATCAGCCCCAGCATTTT.

This clonotype came up many times. This chain's CDR3 is CASSLGGTQGSYEQYF. CDR3 coding DNA: TGCGCCAGCAGCTTGGGAGGGACCCAAGGGTCATACGAGCAGTACTTC. The chain is built from TRBV5-1 and TRBJ2-7; D may correspond to TRBD1 or TRBD2 (5 bases each). The V gene's germline CDR1 is SGHRS and CDR2 YFSETQ. Trimming took 0 bases from V and 4 from J, leaving 17 bases between them. This CDR3 spans 16 amino acids.

The gene calls are TRBV27 and TRBJ2-7; 8 bases are shared with TRBD1. V was clipped by 6 bases and J by 5 bases; unmatched bases: 12. Germline V gives CDR1 MNHEY, CDR2 SMNVEV (reference sequence). This CDR3 spans 15 amino acids. CDR3 sequence reads: CASSLYRQGSDEQYF. CDR3 bases: TGTGCCAGCAGCCTCTATCGACAGGGGTCCGACGAGCAGTACTTC.

The rearrangement links TRBV6-2 or TRBV6-3 to TRBJ2-3; no clear D. This CDR3 spans 12 amino acids. V lost 6 bases, J lost 2 bases, and 6 bases lay in between. Germline loops: CDR1 MNHEY, CDR2 SVGEGT. The CDR3 protein is CASSYVTDTQYF. The CDR3 coding sequence is TGTGCCAGCAGCTACGTCACAGATACGCAGTATTTT.

The CDR3 sequence: CASSFSTGRNQPQHF. CDR3 sequence (DNA): TGTGCCAGCAGTTTCTCGACAGGCCGGAATCAGCCCCAGCATTTT. The chain has TRBV12-3 or TRBV12-4 and TRBJ1-5; a weak D match, TRBD1 (6 bases). This CDR3 comprises 15 residues. The V end was cut by 3 bases, the J end by 4 bases, with 13 bases between.

This clonotype was observed a few times. V usage is TRBV7-2 and J usage is TRBJ2-1, with TRBD2 identical over 10 bases. Germline loops: CDR1 SGHTA, CDR2 FQGNSA. V shed 0 bases, J shed 8 bases, and the junction held 7 bases outside the gene matches. CDR3 length: 16 amino acids. CDR3 nucleotide sequence: TGTGCCAGCAGCTTAGCGCAAAGCGGGGGGGCCCATGAGCAGTTCTTC. This codes for CASSLAQSGGAHEQFF.

This clonotype was observed a handful of times. The J gene is TRBJ2-5, the V gene TRBV12-3 or TRBV12-4; D is perhaps TRBD2 (5 bases). V was trimmed by 1 base and J by 7 bases, leaving 13 bases between them. This CDR3 spans 14 amino acids. In DNA, the CDR3 is TGTGCCAGCAGTTTAGGCAGTCCCAGCGGGACCCAGTACTTC. It yields the protein CASSLGSPSGTQYF.

The rearrangement links TRBV5-6 to TRBJ1-6; 8 nucleotides align to TRBD1. Germline assignment: CDR1 SGHDT and CDR2 YYEEEE. This CDR3 comprises 14 residues. J was trimmed by 7 bases and V by 4 bases; bases with no gene match: 4. CDR3 residues: CASSVTGVNSPLHF. CDR3 coding DNA: TGTGCCAGCAGCGTGACAGGGGTGAATTCACCCCTCCACTTT.

This clonotype was detected only a few times. This sequence joins TRBV29-1 and TRBJ1-5; the D is unclear. Germline V gene lookup returns CDR1 SQVTM and CDR2 ANQGSEA. The V end was cut by 4 bases, the J end by 3 bases, with 13 bases between. CDR3 length equals 14 residues. The CDR3 DNA reads as TGCAGCGTTGCCCCGTCCGGATTCAATCAGCCCCAGCATTTT. It translates to CSVAPSGFNQPQHF.

The chain combines TRBV4-1 with TRBJ1-4; D ambiguous. V was shortened by 2 bases and J by 5 bases, with 0 bases between the two germline ends. CDR1 is MGHRA, CDR2 YSYEKL, per germline. The CDR3 sequence is 11 residues long. The CDR3 here is CASSQNEKLFF. The CDR3 nucleotides read TGCGCCAGCAGCCAAAATGAAAAACTGTTTTTT.

In its sample, this clonotype was seen many times. The CDR3 region has the DNA TGCGCCAGCAGCTTGGGATGGCGGGGGTCGGGTTCACCCCTCCACTTT. The encoded protein is CASSLGWRGSGSPLHF. V is TRBV5-1 and J is TRBJ1-6, with D possibly being TRBD1 (5 bases). Germline V gene sequence: CDR1 SGHRS, CDR2 YFSETQ. V shed 0 bases and J shed 9 bases, with 16 bases lying between them. CDR3 length: 16 amino acids.

This clonotype was counted only a few times. In DNA, the CDR3 is TGTGCCAGTAGTCGCCGGGACAGGGTAACTAATGAAAAACTGTTTTTT. Protein product: CASSRRDRVTNEKLFF. The V call is TRBV19, the J call TRBJ1-4, with TRBD1 identical over 9 bases. The CDR3 has 16 amino acids. Germline V gene lookup returns CDR1 LNHDA and CDR2 SQIVND (reference sequence). V lost 5 bases and J lost 1; bases outside the gene matches: 5.

This clonotype was counted only a few times. The chain is built from TRBV7-4 and TRBJ2-1; D perhaps matches TRBD2 (7 bases). The germline V gene has CDR1 SGHVT and CDR2 SQSDAQ. The CDR3 length is 16 residues. V shed 5 bases and J shed 3 bases, with 17 bases lying between them. The CDR3 DNA follows: TGTGCCAGCAGCCTCGGCGGGGGCTGGATCTACAATGAGCAGTTCTTC. Its protein product is CASSLGGGWIYNEQFF.